The clone carrying this T cell receptor beta chain came up a few times. Original analysis: Amplification of reference gene primers was used by the study to estimate nucleated cell counts. Assay: immunoSEQ multiplex PCR; the TCRdb copy retains only in-frame clones and omits some. V, J and clone size derive from that table, while D and trimming were established from the DNA sequence. The sample yields 250,000 to 350,000 clones, about 81% seen once. It was during active infection that Seattle patients were enrolled and then longitudinally followed. This entry comes from a study of blood T cell repertoires in COVID-19. Study overall: The United States, Italy and Spain supplied acute and convalescent COVID-19 samples. Sample material is recorded as cDNA or gDNA derived from T cells, B-cell-depleted T cells, or PBMCs.

Per the germline V gene, CDR1 is KGHSH and CDR2 is LQKENI. The CDR3 contains 13 residues. Trimming cost V 4 bases and J 5 bases, with 11 bases left between them. The source of this sequence is a human donor with COVID-19, enrolled during active disease. The donor label of this sample is uncertain. This chain uses TRBV18 with TRBJ1-1, with a tentative D call TRBD1 (5 bases). Sequenced material: peripheral blood. For the CDR3, the DNA is TGTGCCAGCTCACAAGGGGTTTGGACTGAAGCTTTCTTT. As protein: CASSQGVWTEAFF.